This T cell receptor (beta chain) was recovered during a study of vaccination and CD4 T cells after COVID-19. For the study at large: Each convalescent patient was PCR positive for SARS-CoV-2 on nasal swab; under ten cases were mild and one severe. Median draw time for post-COVID samples was 101 days post-diagnosis (range 35 to 161). Stimulation of the cells used overlapping spike peptide pools from SARS-CoV-2 and from the common cold coronaviruses HCoV-NL63, HCoV-OC43 and HCoV-229E.

Sequenced with the Oncomine TCR Beta short-read assay was DNA taken from cultured CD4+ T cells. TCRdb re-analysed the PCR reads in MiXCR, keeping a single row per CDR3 protein. The sample yields roughly 4,000 distinct CDR3 sequences, 15% seen once. In its sample, this clonotype ranks as medium-sized. Its specificity is unknown. Treatment meaning: approximately 11-day PBMC culture with coronavirus spike peptide pools or control peptides (ViraFEST assay). Positive PCR tests dated from March to December 2020, predating US Alpha, Beta and Delta variants. The CDR3 totals 14 residues. Germline V CDR1 and CDR2: MNHEY, SVGAGI. V dropped 0 bases and J dropped 10; count of bases not matched to a gene: 3.

The source is a human donor who had recovered from COVID-19. The specimen sequenced was CD4+ T cells from blood, cultured in vitro. The chain joins TRBV6-5 to TRBJ1-6, with 7 nucleotides matching TRBD1. The CDR3 DNA reads TGTGCCAGCAGTTACTCCCAGGGGGGGTCACCCCTCCACTTT. Its translation: CASSYSQGGSPLHF.